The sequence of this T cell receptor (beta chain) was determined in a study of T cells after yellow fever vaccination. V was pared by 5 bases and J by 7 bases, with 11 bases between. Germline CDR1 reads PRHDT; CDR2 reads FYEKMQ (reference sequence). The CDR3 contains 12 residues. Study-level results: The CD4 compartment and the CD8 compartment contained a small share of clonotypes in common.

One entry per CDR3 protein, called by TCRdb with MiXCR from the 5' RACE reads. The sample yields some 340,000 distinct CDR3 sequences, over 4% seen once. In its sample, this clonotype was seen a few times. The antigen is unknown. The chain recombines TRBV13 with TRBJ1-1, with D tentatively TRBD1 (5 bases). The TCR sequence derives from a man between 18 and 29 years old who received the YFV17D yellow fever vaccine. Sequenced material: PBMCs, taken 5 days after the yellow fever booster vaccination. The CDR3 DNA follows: TGTGCCAGCAGCGACGGGGCTGATGAAGCTTTCTTT. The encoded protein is CASSDGADEAFF.